A single sample is the source of the 13 T cell receptor beta chains below, sequenced in a study of blood T cell repertoires in COVID-19. Data came from immunoSEQ multiplex PCR; TCRdb stores just in-frame clones and leaves some out. The data contain approximately 280,000 clones, approximately 91% of them singletons. Sequenced material: peripheral blood. The receptors stem from a woman in her fifties or sixties with acute or convalescent COVID-19.

The chain is built from TRBV5-1 and TRBJ1-3, with a possible D match to TRBD1 (5 bases). The germline V gene has CDR1 SGHRS and CDR2 YFSETQ. The CDR3 covers 15 residues. Trimming left V 0 bases short and J 2 bases short, with 9 bases between. The CDR3 DNA is TGCGCCAGCAGCTTGGAATCCAGGGCTGGAAACACCATATATTTT. This translates into CASSLESRAGNTIYF.

V gene TRBV28 combines with J gene TRBJ2-7; possible D gene TRBD2, 6 bases. Trimming pared 6 bases from V and 6 bases from J, leaving 12 bases between. This CDR3 has 12 amino acids. Germline assignment: CDR1 MDHEN and CDR2 SYDVKM. Here the CDR3 DNA reads TGTGCCAGCAGCTTGCCCGGGGGCGAGCAGTACTTC. Translated: CASSLPGGEQYF. The whole variable domain, remainder taken from reference TRBV28 and TRBJ2-7, is DVKVTQSSRYLVKRTGEKVFLECVQDMDHENMFWYRQDPGLGLRLIYFSYDVKMKEKGDIPEGYSVSREKKERFSLILESASTNQTSMYLCASSLPGGEQYFGPGTRLTVT.

The chain carries TRBV10-1 and TRBJ1-5; no reliable D call. Germline V CDR1 and CDR2: WNHNN, SYGVQD (reference sequence). Trimming pared 0 bases from V and 4 bases from J, leaving 16 bases between. This CDR3 is 17 amino acids long. CDR3 protein: CASSESAPNRGNQPQHF. The CDR3 nucleotides are TGCGCCAGCAGTGAGTCGGCCCCGAACAGAGGGAATCAGCCCCAGCATTTT.

The V gene is TRBV19, the J gene TRBJ2-2, with TRBD2 matching 12 bases. This CDR3 is 16 amino acids long. With 6 bases clipped from V and 4 bases from J, the junction kept 6 bases outside the gene matches. CDR1 and CDR2 from the germline V gene are LNHDA and SQIVND (reference sequence). CDR3 DNA sequence: TGTGCCAGTAGATCTAGCGGGGGGGCGGTCACCGGGGAGCTGTTTTTT. Encoded protein: CASRSSGGAVTGELFF.

V usage is TRBV20-1 and J usage is TRBJ2-1; D is perhaps TRBD2 (5 bases). V was pared by 4 bases and J by 6 bases, with 7 bases between. Germline-derived CDR1 and CDR2 are DFQATT and SNEGSKA (reference sequence). There are 11 residues in the CDR3. The CDR3 reads CSAIGGNEQFF. The CDR3 region has the DNA TGCAGTGCTATAGGAGGCAATGAGCAGTTCTTC.

The chain joins TRBV4-2 to TRBJ1-2, with 9 bases identical to TRBD1. The V gene's germline CDR1 is LGHNA and CDR2 YNFKEQ. The CDR3 length is 15 residues. With 4 bases clipped from V and 4 bases from J, the junction kept 7 bases outside the gene matches. The CDR3 sequence is CASSLGGQGSYGYTF. CDR3 nucleotide sequence: TGTGCCAGCAGCCTTGGGGGACAGGGATCCTATGGCTACACCTTC.

This clone has a handful of counts. This rearrangement joins TRBV7-3 to TRBJ1-4; 8 positions agree with TRBD1. The V segment lost 5 bases and the J segment 12 bases; nucleotides outside the gene matches: 8. This CDR3 region has 13 residues. The germline CDR1 and CDR2 sequences are SGHTA and FQGTGA. The chain's CDR3 is CASSQGQGRELFF. The DNA for the CDR3 is TGTGCCAGCAGCCAAGGACAGGGTAGGGAACTGTTTTTT.

The J gene is TRBJ2-7, the V gene TRBV13; no reliable D call. V lost 8 bases to trimming and J lost 1 base, with 9 bases between them. Germline CDR1 is PRHDT and CDR2 is FYEKMQ (reference sequence). The CDR3 covers 12 residues. CDR3 loop: CASGWSSYEQYF. CDR3 in DNA: TGTGCCAGCGGGTGGAGTTCCTACGAGCAGTACTTC.

The genes are TRBV4-1 and TRBJ2-2, with 9 bases lining up with TRBD2. V was clipped by 1 base and J by 5 bases; unmatched bases: 8. This CDR3 region has 17 residues. CDR1 and CDR2 from the germline V gene are MGHRA and YSYEKL. The DNA of the CDR3 is TGCGCCAGCAGCCAAGGGCCCCTAGCGGGGATGACCGGGGAGCTGTTTTTT. Protein product: CASSQGPLAGMTGELFF.

This clone was counted a single time. The J gene is TRBJ2-7, the V gene TRBV6-5; possibly TRBD1 for D (6 bases). Germline values: CDR1 MNHEY, CDR2 SVGAGI. Trimming removed 10 bases at V and 4 bases at J, with 8 bases between. The CDR3 consists of 10 residues. The chain's CDR3 is CAKGEYEQYF. CDR3 DNA: TGTGCCAAGGGGGAATACGAGCAGTACTTC.

The V gene is TRBV30, the J gene TRBJ1-2, with 8 nucleotides matching TRBD1. V shed 4 bases, J shed 3 bases, and the junction held 10 bases outside the gene matches. The CDR3 runs 15 residues. In germline, CDR1 is GTSNPN, CDR2 SVGIG (reference sequence). The CDR3 region has the DNA TGTGCCTGGACCTCCGGACAGGGTAACGACTATGGCTACACCTTC. The encoded protein is CAWTSGQGNDYGYTF.

This chain links TRBV7-2 with TRBJ2-1; TRBD2 might be the D (5 bases). V gave up 4 bases and J gave up 9 bases, with 10 bases separating them. Germline V gives CDR1 SGHTA, CDR2 FQGNSA. The CDR3 sequence is 12 residues long. In DNA, the CDR3 is TGTGCCAGCAGCTCACGGGGTGGTGAGCAGTTCTTC. Translation: CASSSRGGEQFF.

The rearrangement links TRBV12-3 or TRBV12-4 to TRBJ2-1, with TRBD2 matching 15 bases. This CDR3 contains 13 residues. The trim removed 5 bases at V and 12 bases at J, leaving 2 bases unmatched. The CDR3 reads CASSAGLAGGQFF. CDR3 DNA sequence: TGTGCCAGCAGTGCGGGACTAGCGGGAGGGCAGTTCTTC.